Listed below are T cell receptor beta chains from one sample, sequenced in a study of T cell clones after liver transplantation. Their antigens remain unidentified. Sequencing was performed with immunoSEQ multiplex PCR; in TCRdb, only in-frame clones are kept and a portion is missing. This sample yields over 5,000 clones, of which approximately 30% are seen a single time; about 16% belongs to the top ten. Sequencing used CD4+ T cells from cultured PBMCs. Receptors originate from a human patient who received a liver transplant. Part of the T cell pool may stem from the graft donor. Each CDR3 is given with its conserved first and last residue. Fields, in order: V gene, J gene, clone size, D gene, CDR3 protein, CDR3 DNA. A D gene is named only where the DNA matches it firmly. Not all rows give a size; the values are once, few, many and, for expanded clones, a class.

v_call: TRBV7-1
j_call: TRBJ2-3
clone_size: NA
d_call: NA
cdr3_aa: CASSSRAAKSTDTQYF
cdr3_nt: TGTGCCAGCAGCTCCCGGGCAGCTAAAAGCACAGATACGCAGTATTTT

v_call: TRBV6-5
j_call: TRBJ1-2
clone_size: NA
d_call: NA
cdr3_aa: CATGRGEDGYTF
cdr3_nt: TGTGCCACTGGGAGGGGGGAGGATGGCTACACCTTC

v_call: TRBV11-2
j_call: TRBJ1-1
clone_size: NA
d_call: NA
cdr3_aa: CASSLAGNTEAFF
cdr3_nt: TGTGCCAGCAGCTTAGCCGGGAACACTGAAGCTTTCTTT

v_call: TRBV5-1
j_call: TRBJ1-2
clone_size: NA
d_call: TRBD1
cdr3_aa: CASSDRDSPLYGYTF
cdr3_nt: TGCGCCAGCAGCGACCGGGACAGCCCATTGTATGGCTACACCTTC

v_call: TRBV7-8
j_call: TRBJ2-1
clone_size: NA
d_call: NA
cdr3_aa: CASTLVGASAQGEQFF
cdr3_nt: TGTGCCAGCACCCTAGTCGGGGCTAGTGCCCAGGGTGAGCAGTTCTTC

v_call: TRBV18
j_call: TRBJ2-2
clone_size: NA
d_call: NA
cdr3_aa: CASSPPGTGELFF
cdr3_nt: TGTGCCAGCTCACCACCGGGGACCGGGGAGCTGTTTTTT

v_call: TRBV30
j_call: TRBJ2-5
clone_size: NA
d_call: TRBD1
cdr3_aa: CAWSEVRGQETQYF
cdr3_nt: TGTGCCTGGAGTGAGGTCAGGGGGCAAGAGACCCAGTACTTC

v_call: TRBV28
j_call: TRBJ1-1
clone_size: few
d_call: NA
cdr3_aa: CASSSQAPNTEAFF
cdr3_nt: TGTGCCAGCAGTTCCCAGGCCCCGAACACTGAAGCTTTCTTT

v_call: TRBV14
j_call: TRBJ1-5
clone_size: medium-sized
d_call: NA
cdr3_aa: CASSQLAAKSNQPQHF
cdr3_nt: TGTGCCAGCAGCCAATTAGCGGCTAAGAGCAATCAGCCCCAGCATTTT

v_call: TRBV20-1
j_call: TRBJ1-4
clone_size: medium-sized
d_call: NA
cdr3_aa: CSASRGEKLFF
cdr3_nt: TGCAGTGCTAGTCGTGGTGAAAAACTGTTTTTT

v_call: TRBV30
j_call: TRBJ2-2
clone_size: few
d_call: NA
cdr3_aa: CAWSVQDTGELFF
cdr3_nt: TGTGCCTGGAGTGTACAAGACACCGGGGAGCTGTTTTTT

v_call: TRBV19
j_call: TRBJ2-6
clone_size: few
d_call: TRBD1
cdr3_aa: CASSIRTGFSGANVLTF
cdr3_nt: TGTGCCAGTAGTATAAGGACAGGGTTCTCTGGGGCCAACGTCCTGACTTTC

v_call: TRBV5-1
j_call: TRBJ2-5
clone_size: few
d_call: TRBD1
cdr3_aa: CASSLDRGQETQYF
cdr3_nt: TGCGCCAGCAGCTTGGACAGGGGGCAAGAGACCCAGTACTTC

v_call: TRBV11-1
j_call: TRBJ2-2
clone_size: NA
d_call: NA
cdr3_aa: CASSLGHGGNTGELFF
cdr3_nt: TGTGCCAGCAGCTTAGGGCACGGGGGGAACACCGGGGAGCTGTTTTTT

v_call: TRBV2
j_call: TRBJ1-6
clone_size: NA
d_call: TRBD1
cdr3_aa: CASTRQGQAANSPLHF
cdr3_nt: TGTGCCAGCACCCGACAGGGGCAAGCGGCAAATTCACCCCTCCACTTT

v_call: TRBV30
j_call: TRBJ1-3
clone_size: few
d_call: NA
cdr3_aa: CAWSVRGVTGNTIYF
cdr3_nt: TGTGCCTGGAGTGTACGTGGGGTTACTGGAAACACCATATATTTT

v_call: TRBV28
j_call: TRBJ1-1
clone_size: once
d_call: NA
cdr3_aa: CASSPTGSGLGTEAFF
cdr3_nt: TGTGCCAGCAGTCCTACAGGGTCGGGTCTGGGCACTGAAGCTTTCTTT